This entry lists 17 T cell receptor beta chains sequenced from one sample in a study of CD8+ T cells in alopecia areata. Lesional scalp punch biopsies and peripheral blood came from alopecia areata patients. cDNA prepared by RNA extraction and subsequent reverse transcription served as the template for sequencing. The protocol was immunoSEQ multiplex PCR, while the TCRdb copy is restricted to in-frame clones and leaves out a portion. The sample lists some 5,000 clones, about 60% occurring once. The sequenced sample was skin, obtained at week 0. The source is a human donor with alopecia areata.

As regards this clone: The same CDR3 is also encoded by other DNA sequences in this sample. The chain links TRBV5-5 to TRBJ1-5; D is unclear. The CDR3 runs to 14 residues. Per germline, CDR1 SGHKS and CDR2 YYEKEE (reference sequence). V gave up 0 bases and J gave up 2 bases, with 6 bases separating them. CDR3 loop: CASSLDRRNQPQHF. DNA for the CDR3: TGTGCCAGCAGCTTGGACAGACGCAATCAGCCCCAGCATTTT. Drawing the rest from reference TRBV5-5 and TRBJ1-5, the complete variable domain is DAGVTQSPTHLIKTRGQQVTLRCSPISGHKSVSWYQQVLGQGPQFIFQYYEKEERGRGNFPDRFSARQFPNYSSELNVNALLLGDSALYLCASSLDRRNQPQHFGDGTRLSIL.

This clone occurred a few times. The chain is built from TRBV30 and TRBJ1-5, with a possible D match to TRBD1 (6 bases). Between the trimmed V and J ends, which lost 3 bases and 9 bases, there was a span of 18 bases. CDR1 is GTSNPN and CDR2 is SVGIG in the germline V gene (reference sequence). This CDR3 has 14 amino acids. CDR3 in amino acids: CAWSVQGGWRPQHF. The CDR3 DNA sequence: TGTGCCTGGAGCGTACAGGGAGGCTGGCGGCCCCAGCATTTT.

Only one count was recorded for this clone. This chain connects TRBV27 to TRBJ2-3; 7 bases line up with TRBD1. The J segment lost 4 bases and the V segment lost 5 bases, leaving 15 bases of the junction unmatched. Per germline, CDR1 MNHEY and CDR2 SMNVEV (reference sequence). The CDR3 spans 17 residues. The CDR3 loop is CASSLTQGPPPADTQYF. CDR3 sequence (DNA): TGTGCCAGCAGTCTTACACAGGGGCCGCCGCCCGCAGATACGCAGTATTTT.

CDR3: CASRDGGGGTDTQYF. CDR3 sequence (DNA): TGTGCCAGCCGCGATGGGGGCGGGGGCACAGATACGCAGTATTTT. The chain couples TRBV6-6 to TRBJ2-3, with D possibly called TRBD1 or TRBD2 (6 bases each). The CDR3 is made up of 15 amino acids. V lost 8 bases, J lost 1 base, and 16 bases lay in between. Germline CDR1 and CDR2: MNHNY and SVGAGI (reference sequence).

Notes on this clone: This may arise from a read error, as a much more abundant clone is one base away. The chain couples TRBV29-1 to TRBJ2-7, with TRBD1 as a possible D gene (6 bases). The CDR3 contains 13 residues. The V end was cut by 6 bases, the J end by 7 bases, with 19 bases between. Germline loops: CDR1 SQVTM, CDR2 ANQGSEA. The CDR3 DNA follows: TGCAGCGTGGCAGGGGCGATCTACGGGGAGCAGTACTTC. This gives the protein CSVAGAIYGEQYF.

The chain has TRBV4-1 and TRBJ2-2; D may be TRBD2 (6 bases). The ends were cut back, 2 bases at V and 6 bases at J, with 13 bases in the middle. The CDR3 is 15 amino acids. Germline CDR1 is MGHRA and CDR2 is YSYEKL. CDR3 residues: CASSQPLRGSGELFF. In DNA form, the CDR3 reads TGCGCCAGCAGCCAACCCCTGCGGGGATCCGGGGAGCTGTTTTTT.

The chain joins TRBV11-2 to TRBJ2-1, with D unclear. V lost 5 bases to trimming and J lost 6 bases, with 8 bases between them. The CDR3 has 12 amino acids. The germline CDR1 and CDR2 sequences are SGHAT and FQNNGV. The CDR3 sequence: CASSPLFNEQFF. The CDR3 DNA reads as TGTGCCAGCAGCCCCCTATTCAATGAGCAGTTCTTC. Using reference TRBV11-2 and TRBJ2-1 for the parts outside the CDR3, the full variable domain is EAGVAQSPRYKIIEKRQSVAFWCNPISGHATLYWYQQILGQGPKLLIQFQNNGVVDDSQLPKDRFSAERLKGVDSTLKIQPAKLEDSAVYLCASSPLFNEQFFGPGTRLTVL.

The chain employs TRBV7-6 and TRBJ1-1; tentatively, D is TRBD1 (6 bases). Germline CDR1 and CDR2: SGHVS and FNYEAQ. Deletions cut 1 base from V and 2 bases from J, with 14 bases between. This CDR3 spans 16 amino acids. CDR3 coding DNA: TGTGCCAGCAGCTTAGGGAAGGGACACATTAACACTGAAGCTTTCTTT. Its protein product is CASSLGKGHINTEAFF.

This rearrangement joins TRBV27 to TRBJ2-5; no definite D call. Trimming removed 5 bases at V and 0 bases at J, with 7 bases between. The CDR3 runs 13 residues. The germline gives CDR1 MNHEY, CDR2 SMNVEV (reference sequence). CDR3 amino acids: CASSTTYQETQYF. The CDR3 bases are TGTGCCAGCAGTACAACGTACCAAGAGACCCAGTACTTC.

The chain links TRBV12-5 to TRBJ1-6; D might be TRBD1 (5 bases). This CDR3 contains 15 residues. Germline V gene lookup returns CDR1 LGHNT and CDR2 FRNRAP. Trimming pared 0 bases from V and 12 bases from J, leaving 15 bases between. The CDR3 region is CASGLVLRGGGPLHF. DNA of the CDR3: TGTGCTAGTGGTTTGGTACTTAGGGGAGGTGGACCCCTCCACTTT.

V is TRBV11-2 and J is TRBJ2-1; D is perhaps TRBD2 (5 bases). Germline V lookup: CDR1 SGHAT, CDR2 FQNNGV. This CDR3 region has 14 residues. V shed 2 bases and J shed 3 bases, with 8 bases lying between them. CDR3 bases: TGTGCCAGCAGCTTACTCGGGGACTACAATGAGCAGTTCTTC. Encoded protein: CASSLLGDYNEQFF.

This clone was detected a few times. The chain is built from TRBV6-6 and TRBJ2-1; D gene unclear. V dropped 2 bases and J dropped 4 bases, with 6 bases sitting between them. CDR3 size: 13 residues. In germline, CDR1 is MNHNY, CDR2 SVGAGI (reference sequence). CDR3 coding DNA: TGTGCCAGCAGTTACCGTCCGTACAATGAGCAGTTCTTC. Protein: CASSYRPYNEQFF.

The chain employs TRBV21-1 and TRBJ2-1; the D segment call TRBD1 is taken from the table without a DNA check. TRBV21-1 corresponds to a pseudogene. The CDR3 loop spans 20 amino acids. The CDR3 loop is CASSKKGASRGPSSYNEQFF. CDR3 nucleotide sequence: TGTGCCAGCAGCAAAAAGGGGGCTTCAAGGGGGCCAAGCTCCTACAATGAGCAGTTCTTC.

The rearrangement joins TRBV11-2 to TRBJ2-1, with D unclear. The CDR3 runs to 10 residues. V dropped 5 bases and J dropped 7 bases, with 3 bases sitting between them. Germline CDR1 and CDR2: SGHAT and FQNNGV. DNA of the CDR3: TGTGCCAGCAGCAAAAATGAGCAGTTCTTC. It is translated as CASSKNEQFF.

The J gene is TRBJ1-6, the V gene TRBV6-4, with D possibly matching TRBD1 (5 bases). V dropped 7 bases and J dropped 8 bases, with 24 bases sitting between them. Germline V gene lookup returns CDR1 MRHNA and CDR2 SNTAGT. The CDR3 has 17 residues. CDR3 residues: CASKTRGSNIFDSPLHF. DNA for the CDR3: TGTGCCAGCAAGACGAGGGGTTCGAATATTTTTGATTCACCCCTCCACTTT.

CDR3 bases: TGTGCCAGTGGTGACAGGGACGAGCAGTACTTC. Protein sequence: CASGDRDEQYF. The chain joins TRBV19 to TRBJ2-5; TRBD1 aligns across 7 bases. The J call may be mistaken, given a closer DNA end match to TRBJ2-7. Germline CDR1 is LNHDA and CDR2 is SQIVND (reference sequence). The CDR3 length is 11 residues.

A few counts support this clone. This chain uses TRBV14 with TRBJ2-5; TRBD1 is a possible D gene (6 bases). Germline V CDR1 and CDR2: SGHDN, FVKESK. This CDR3 is 14 amino acids long. Trimming stripped 5 bases from V and 2 bases from J, with 12 bases between. CDR3 nucleotide sequence: TGTGCCAGCAGCTCGAGGGACATTCAAGAGACCCAGTACTTC. Translating gives CASSSRDIQETQYF.